This entry features one T cell receptor beta chain sequence. The antigen is not known. The CDR3 has 15 residues. V was clipped by 4 bases and J by 6 bases, with 18 bases between them. Germline V gene sequence: CDR1 MNHEY, CDR2 SMNVEV (reference sequence). This record belongs to a study of cytomegalovirus exposure and HLA in healthy donors. Overall study context: Most donors, 81% of several hundred genotyped, fell in the Caucasian-associated ancestry cluster. Study-level points and caveats: Researchers left out some V segments, among them TRBV6-2 and TRBV6-3, as indistinguishable.

PCR employed 60 Vbeta and 13 Jbeta primers. Authors' data handling: Unique TCR beta chains numbered roughly 84 million in a later analysis, with roughly 11 million shared. Assay used: immunoSEQ multiplex PCR; TCRdb lists only in-frame clones, some missing. That table is the source of V, J and clone size, and D and trimming were worked out from the DNA. The profile covers some 160,000 clones, with approximately 80% appearing a single time and around 6.6% taken by the ten largest. The sample was PBMCs. The clonotype comes from a male donor in good health and CMV-seropositive. The V gene is TRBV27, the J gene TRBJ1-2; possible D gene TRBD1, 6 bases. CDR3 in DNA: TGTGCCAGCAGTTGGTCTCAAACAGGGATAAATGGCTACACCTTC. This sequence encodes CASSWSQTGINGYTF.